This TCR beta chain was found in a study of T-cell memory formation after mild COVID-19. About the research overall: TCR clusters were mostly donor specific. Study-level findings and limits: Pre-infection memory contained some responding clones, which suggested that cross-reactive memory had joined.

The CDR3 runs to 12 residues. CDR1 and CDR2 (germline): MNHNS, SASEGT. Concerning this clonotype: The antigen is not known.

TCRdb called the 5' RACE reads again in MiXCR, with one record for every CDR3 protein. Of hundreds of thousands of distinct CDR3 sequences in the sample, approximately 13% are singletons; the top ten hold roughly 20%. Source material: PBMCs or a T cell subset sorted from them (not recorded which). The chain joins TRBV6-1 to TRBJ2-7, with D possibly TRBD1 on 7 matching bases. This receptor was taken from a man between 18 and 35 years old who had mild COVID-19 (a few samples of this study predate the infection). Cell type and time point are not known. CDR3: CACRGDSYEQYV. The DNA for the CDR3 is TGTGCCTGCAGGGGGGACAGCTACGAGCAGTACGTC.